The rows below give T cell receptor beta chains drawn from one sample of a study of T cell responses to AZD1222 COVID-19 vaccine. The method was immunoSEQ multiplex PCR; TCRdb's version includes in-frame clones alone and lacks a portion of them. The table lists under 130,000 clones, 90% of them singletons. The specimen was peripheral blood, collected on day 0 of AZD1222 vaccination. Receptors were obtained from an adult in good health. Each CDR3 is given with its conserved first and last residue. D genes are given only for firm matches. Size values are once, few and many counts, or a class for expanded clones, and some rows have none.

NA	TRBV3-1/TRBV3-2	NA	TRBJ2-2	CASSPPAGELFF	TGTGCCAGCAGCCCGCCCGCCGGGGAGCTGTTTTTT
NA	TRBV6-1	NA	TRBJ1-1	CASSGILVRTGAEAFF	TGTGCCAGCAGTGGTATTTTGGTCCGGACGGGGGCTGAAGCTTTCTTT
NA	TRBV18	NA	TRBJ2-3	CASSPRTDTQYF	TGTGCCAGCTCTCCGCGCACAGATACGCAGTATTTT
TRBD1	TRBV3-1/TRBV3-2	NA	TRBJ1-6	CASSRDRGLSLHF	TGTGCCAGCAGCCGGGACAGGGGGCTTTCCCTCCACTTT
NA	TRBV3-1/TRBV3-2	NA	TRBJ1-4	CASSRTGTRDEKLFF	TGTGCCAGCAGCCGGACCGGGACTAGGGATGAAAAACTGTTTTTT
TRBD1	TRBV28	NA	TRBJ1-2	CASSLWGTGPNYGYTF	TGTGCCAGCAGTTTATGGGGGACAGGGCCCAACTATGGCTACACCTTC
TRBD1	TRBV5-4	few	TRBJ2-2	CASTGQGANTGELFF	TGTGCCAGCACAGGACAGGGAGCGAACACCGGGGAGCTGTTTTTT
NA	TRBV9	NA	TRBJ1-2	CASSVVGQGYTF	TGTGCCAGCAGCGTAGTCGGACAAGGCTACACCTTC
TRBD1	TRBV3-1/TRBV3-2	NA	TRBJ1-6	CASSQTGTGGSPLHF	TGTGCCAGCAGCCAAACCGGGACAGGAGGTTCACCCCTCCACTTT
NA	TRBV7-2	NA	TRBJ1-1	CASSSRGGAEAFF	TGTGCCAGCAGCTCCAGGGGAGGCGCTGAAGCTTTCTTT
TRBD2	TRBV20-1	NA	TRBJ2-5	CSASYSAGGRRETQYF	TGCAGTGCTAGTTATTCAGCGGGGGGGCGTCGGGAGACCCAGTACTTC
NA	TRBV7-9	NA	TRBJ1-1	CASSLWGRGSDTEAFF	TGTGCCAGCAGCTTATGGGGCCGAGGGTCAGACACTGAAGCTTTCTTT
NA	TRBV4-2	few	TRBJ1-1	CASSQDGAAMNTEAFF	TGTGCCAGCAGCCAAGATGGTGCCGCCATGAACACTGAAGCTTTCTTT
NA	TRBV5-8	NA	TRBJ2-7	CASYRTPASYEQYF	TGTGCCAGCTATAGGACACCGGCCTCCTACGAGCAGTACTTC
NA	TRBV5-1	NA	TRBJ2-3	CASSLDGTDTQYF	TGCGCCAGCAGCTTGGATGGGACAGATACGCAGTATTTT
NA	TRBV27	NA	TRBJ1-5	CASSKQPAQPQHF	TGTGCCAGCAGTAAACAGCCTGCTCAGCCCCAGCATTTT
NA	TRBV7-9	NA	TRBJ2-7	CASSFGTTSYEQYF	TGTGCCAGCAGCTTCGGGACAACTTCCTACGAGCAGTACTTC